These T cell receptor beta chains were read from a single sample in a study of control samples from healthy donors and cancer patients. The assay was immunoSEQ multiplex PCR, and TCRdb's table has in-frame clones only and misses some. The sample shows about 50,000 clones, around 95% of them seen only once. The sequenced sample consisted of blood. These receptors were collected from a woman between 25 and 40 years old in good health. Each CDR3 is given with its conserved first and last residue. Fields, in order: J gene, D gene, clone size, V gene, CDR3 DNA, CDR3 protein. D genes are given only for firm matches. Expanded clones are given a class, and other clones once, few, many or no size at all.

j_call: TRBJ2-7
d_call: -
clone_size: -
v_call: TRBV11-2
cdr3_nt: TGTGCCAGCAGCCACGGGACAATCAGCTCCTACGAGCAGTACTTC
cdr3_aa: CASSHGTISSYEQYF

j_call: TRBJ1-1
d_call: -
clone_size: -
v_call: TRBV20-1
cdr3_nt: TGCAGTCAATTGGGTACTTTCTTT
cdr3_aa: CSQLGTFF

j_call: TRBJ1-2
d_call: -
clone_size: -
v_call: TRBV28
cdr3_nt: TGTGCCAGCAGTCAAGCCGCTAACTATGGCTACACCTTC
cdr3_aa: CASSQAANYGYTF

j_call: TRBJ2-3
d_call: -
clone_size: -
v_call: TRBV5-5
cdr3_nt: TGTGCCAGCAGCTTGGTGGTAGATACGCAGTATTTT
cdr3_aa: CASSLVVDTQYF

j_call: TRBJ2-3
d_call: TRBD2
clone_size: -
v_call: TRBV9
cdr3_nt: TGTGCCAGCAGCCAAGCTCCGGGACTAGCCACAGATACGCAGTATTTT
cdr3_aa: CASSQAPGLATDTQYF

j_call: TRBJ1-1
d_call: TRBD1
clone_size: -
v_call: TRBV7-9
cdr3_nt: TGTGCCACTGACAGGGTATCCACTGAAGCTTTCTTT
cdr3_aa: CATDRVSTEAFF

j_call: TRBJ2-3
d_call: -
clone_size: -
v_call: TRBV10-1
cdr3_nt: TGCGCCAGCAGTGAGTTTGGCGGGGATACGCAGTATTTT
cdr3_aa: CASSEFGGDTQYF

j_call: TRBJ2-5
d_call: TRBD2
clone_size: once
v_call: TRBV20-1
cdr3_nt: TGCAGTGCTAGTGGATGGCTAGCGGGAGCTCGGGACCGGGAGACCCAGTACTTC
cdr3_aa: CSASGWLAGARDRETQYF

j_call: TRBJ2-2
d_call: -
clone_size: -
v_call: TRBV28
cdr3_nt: TGTGCCATCGGGGGACCGGCCCGAAACACCGGGGAGCTGTTTTTT
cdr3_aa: CAIGGPARNTGELFF

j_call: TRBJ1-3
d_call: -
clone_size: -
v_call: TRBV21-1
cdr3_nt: TGTGCCAGCAGCAACCTCGGACAGGGGCAAACCTCTGGAAACACCATATATTTT
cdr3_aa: CASSNLGQGQTSGNTIYF

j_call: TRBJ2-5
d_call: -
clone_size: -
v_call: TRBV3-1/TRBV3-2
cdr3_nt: TGTGCCAGCAGCCAACGACAGTATGGCTTGAAGACCCAGTACTTC
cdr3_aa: CASSQRQYGLKTQYF

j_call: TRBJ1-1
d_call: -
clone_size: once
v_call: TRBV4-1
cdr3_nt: TGCGCCAGCAGCCAAGATGGGCGTGGAAACACTGAAGCTTTCTTT
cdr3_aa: CASSQDGRGNTEAFF

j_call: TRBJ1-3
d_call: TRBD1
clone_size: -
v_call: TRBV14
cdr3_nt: TGTGCCAGCAGCTCGCGGACAGGGCTCTCTGGAAACACCATATATTTT
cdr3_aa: CASSSRTGLSGNTIYF

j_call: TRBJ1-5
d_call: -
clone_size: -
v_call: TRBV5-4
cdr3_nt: TGTGCCAGCAGCTTGGAGGGCAGGGATCAGCCCCAGCATTTT
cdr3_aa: CASSLEGRDQPQHF

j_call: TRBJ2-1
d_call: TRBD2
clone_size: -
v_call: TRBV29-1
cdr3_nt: TGCAGCGCAATACTAGCGGTCCAGAATGAGCAGTTCTTC
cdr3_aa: CSAILAVQNEQFF

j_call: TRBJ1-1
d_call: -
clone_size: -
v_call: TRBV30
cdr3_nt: TGTGCCTGGAGTGTATCTGGGCTCCGGGTTGAAGCTTTCTTT
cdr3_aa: CAWSVSGLRVEAFF

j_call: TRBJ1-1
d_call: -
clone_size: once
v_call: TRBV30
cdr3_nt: TGTGCCTGGAGCGGAATTACAGGGACCGTGGGCACTGAAGCTTTCTTT
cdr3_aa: CAWSGITGTVGTEAFF

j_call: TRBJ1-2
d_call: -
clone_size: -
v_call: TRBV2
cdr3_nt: TGTGCCAGCAGTGGCGGCAGGGGTAACTATGGCTACACCTTC
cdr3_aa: CASSGGRGNYGYTF

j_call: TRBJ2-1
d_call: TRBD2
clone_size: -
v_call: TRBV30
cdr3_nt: TGTGCCTGGAGTTCGGGGGGGAGTGAGCAGTTCTTC
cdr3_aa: CAWSSGGSEQFF

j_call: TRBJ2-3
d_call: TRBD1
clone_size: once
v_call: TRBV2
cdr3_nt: TGTGCCAGCAGTTCCCGGACAGGGCCCACAGATACGCAGTATTTT
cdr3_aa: CASSSRTGPTDTQYF

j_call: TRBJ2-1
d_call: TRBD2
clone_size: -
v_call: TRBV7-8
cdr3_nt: TGTGCCAGCAGCCAGACTAGCGACCTTTACAATGAGCAGTTCTTC
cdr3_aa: CASSQTSDLYNEQFF

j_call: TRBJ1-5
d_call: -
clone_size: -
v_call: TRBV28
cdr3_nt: TGTGCCAGCAGTTTAGAAGGGAGTGATAATCAGCCCCAGCATTTT
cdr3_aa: CASSLEGSDNQPQHF

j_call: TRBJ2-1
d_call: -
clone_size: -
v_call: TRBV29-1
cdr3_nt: TGCAGCGTTGATGAGCAGTTCTTC
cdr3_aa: CSVDEQFF

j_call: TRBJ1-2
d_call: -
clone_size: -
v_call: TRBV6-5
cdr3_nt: TGTGCCAGCAGTTTAGCACCGGGACGGGATTATGGCTACACCTTC
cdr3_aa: CASSLAPGRDYGYTF

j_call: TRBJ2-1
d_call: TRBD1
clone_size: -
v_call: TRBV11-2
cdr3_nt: TGTGCCAGCAGCTGGGACAGGGTCTCCTACAATGAGCAGTTCTTC
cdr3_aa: CASSWDRVSYNEQFF